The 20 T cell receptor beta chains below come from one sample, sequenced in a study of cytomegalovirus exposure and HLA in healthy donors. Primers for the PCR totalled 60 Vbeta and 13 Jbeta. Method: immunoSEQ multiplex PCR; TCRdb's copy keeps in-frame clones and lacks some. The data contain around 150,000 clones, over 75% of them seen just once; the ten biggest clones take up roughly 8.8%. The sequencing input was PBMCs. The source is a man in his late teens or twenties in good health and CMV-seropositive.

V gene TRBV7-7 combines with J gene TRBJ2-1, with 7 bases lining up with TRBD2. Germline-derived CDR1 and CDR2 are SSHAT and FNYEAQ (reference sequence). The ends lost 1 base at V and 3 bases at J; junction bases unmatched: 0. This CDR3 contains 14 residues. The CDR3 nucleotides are TGTGCCAGCAGCTTAGGGGGGGGCTACAATGAGCAGTTCTTC. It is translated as CASSLGGGYNEQFF. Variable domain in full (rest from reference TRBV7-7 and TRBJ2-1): GAGVSQSPRYKVTKRGQDVTLRCDPISSHATLYWYQQALGQGPEFLTYFNYEAQPDKSGLPSDRFSAERPEGSISTLTIQRTEQRDSAMYRCASSLGGGYNEQFFGPGTRLTVL.

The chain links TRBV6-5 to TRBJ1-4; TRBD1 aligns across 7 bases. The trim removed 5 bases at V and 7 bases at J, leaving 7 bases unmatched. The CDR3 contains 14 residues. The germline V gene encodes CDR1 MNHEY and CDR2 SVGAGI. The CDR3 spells CASSRQGLVEKLFF. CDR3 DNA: TGTGCCAGCAGTCGACAGGGCCTTGTTGAAAAACTGTTTTTT.

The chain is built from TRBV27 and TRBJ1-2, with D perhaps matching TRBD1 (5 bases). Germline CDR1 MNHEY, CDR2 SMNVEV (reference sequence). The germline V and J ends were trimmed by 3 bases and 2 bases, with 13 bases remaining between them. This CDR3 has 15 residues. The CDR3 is CASSLGWGENYGYTF. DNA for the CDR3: TGTGCCAGCAGTTTGGGCTGGGGGGAGAACTATGGCTACACCTTC.

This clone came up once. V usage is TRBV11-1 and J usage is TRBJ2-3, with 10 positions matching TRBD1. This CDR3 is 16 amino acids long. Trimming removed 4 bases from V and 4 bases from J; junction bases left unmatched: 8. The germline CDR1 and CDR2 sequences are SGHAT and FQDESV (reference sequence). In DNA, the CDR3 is TGTGCCAGCAGCTCTAGGCGCGGACAGGGGGCAGATACGCAGTATTTT. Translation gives CASSSRRGQGADTQYF.

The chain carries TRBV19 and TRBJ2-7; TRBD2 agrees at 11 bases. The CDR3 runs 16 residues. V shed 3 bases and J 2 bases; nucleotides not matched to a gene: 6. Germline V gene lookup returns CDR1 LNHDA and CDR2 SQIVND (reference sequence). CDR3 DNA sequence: TGTGCCAGTAGTATCTCCCTTAGCGGGGGGGCCTACGAGCAGTACTTC. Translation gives CASSISLSGGAYEQYF.

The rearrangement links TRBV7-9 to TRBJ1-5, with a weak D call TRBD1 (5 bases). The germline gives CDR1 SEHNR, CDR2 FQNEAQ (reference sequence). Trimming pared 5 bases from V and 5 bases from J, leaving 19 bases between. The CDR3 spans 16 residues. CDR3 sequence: CASSMSQGISDQPQHF. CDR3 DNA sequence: TGTGCCAGCAGCATGAGTCAGGGAATATCCGATCAGCCCCAGCATTTT.

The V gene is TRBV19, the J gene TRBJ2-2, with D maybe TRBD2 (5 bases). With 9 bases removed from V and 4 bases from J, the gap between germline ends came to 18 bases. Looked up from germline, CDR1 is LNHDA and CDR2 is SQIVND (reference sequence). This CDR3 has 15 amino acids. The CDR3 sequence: CASVIGDRSTGELFF. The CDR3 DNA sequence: TGTGCCAGCGTGATCGGGGATCGTTCCACCGGGGAGCTGTTTTTT.

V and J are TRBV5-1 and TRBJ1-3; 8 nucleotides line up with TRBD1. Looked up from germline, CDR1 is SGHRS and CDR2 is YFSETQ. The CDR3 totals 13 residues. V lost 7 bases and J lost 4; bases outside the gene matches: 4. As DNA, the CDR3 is TGCGCCAGCGGACAGGGTAACGGAAACACCATATATTTT. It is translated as CASGQGNGNTIYF.

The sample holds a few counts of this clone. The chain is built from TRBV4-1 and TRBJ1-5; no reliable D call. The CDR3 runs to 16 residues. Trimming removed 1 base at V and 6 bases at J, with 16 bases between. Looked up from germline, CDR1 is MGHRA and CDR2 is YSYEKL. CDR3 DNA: TGCGCCAGCAGCCAAGCCGTCGGGGTGGTTCTTCAGCCCCAGCATTTT. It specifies CASSQAVGVVLQPQHF.

DNA for the CDR3: TGTGCCAGCAGCTTAGAAAGTGGCTTCGCCGGGGAGCTGTTTTTT. Its protein is CASSLESGFAGELFF. The V gene is TRBV7-6, the J gene TRBJ2-2; D unresolved. V was pared by 1 base and J by 6 bases, with 12 bases between. This CDR3 comprises 15 residues. Germline CDR1 and CDR2: SGHVS and FNYEAQ.

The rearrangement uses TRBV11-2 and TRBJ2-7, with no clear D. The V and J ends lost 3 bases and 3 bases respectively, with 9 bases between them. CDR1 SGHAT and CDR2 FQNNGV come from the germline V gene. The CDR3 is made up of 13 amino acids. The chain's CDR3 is CASSFTDSYEQYF. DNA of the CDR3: TGTGCCAGCAGCTTTACAGATAGCTACGAGCAGTACTTC.

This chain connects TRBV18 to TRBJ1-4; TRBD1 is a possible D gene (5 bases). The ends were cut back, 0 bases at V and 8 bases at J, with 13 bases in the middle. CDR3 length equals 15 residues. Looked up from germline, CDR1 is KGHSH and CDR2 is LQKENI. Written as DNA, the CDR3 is TGTGCCAGCTCACCACCATTGGGGCGTGTCGAAAAACTGTTTTTT. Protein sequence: CASSPPLGRVEKLFF.

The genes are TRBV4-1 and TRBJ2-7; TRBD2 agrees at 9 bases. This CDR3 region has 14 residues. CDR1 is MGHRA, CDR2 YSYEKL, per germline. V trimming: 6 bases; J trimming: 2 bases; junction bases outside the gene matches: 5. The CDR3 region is CASRVLAGTYEQYF. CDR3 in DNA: TGCGCCAGCAGGGTTCTAGCGGGGACCTACGAGCAGTACTTC.

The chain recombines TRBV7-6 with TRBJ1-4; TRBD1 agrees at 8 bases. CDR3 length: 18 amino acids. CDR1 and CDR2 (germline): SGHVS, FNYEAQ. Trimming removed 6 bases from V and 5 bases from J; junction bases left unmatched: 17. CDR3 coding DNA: TGTGCCAGCAGTATTGCTCCAGGGGGCACTCCGGGAAATGAAAAACTGTTTTTT. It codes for CASSIAPGGTPGNEKLFF.

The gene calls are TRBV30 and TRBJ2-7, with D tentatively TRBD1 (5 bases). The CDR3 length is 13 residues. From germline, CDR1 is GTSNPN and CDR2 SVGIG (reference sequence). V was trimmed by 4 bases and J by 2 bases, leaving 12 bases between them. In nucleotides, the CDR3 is TGTGCCTGGAATAGGGGCCTCACCTACGAGCAGTACTTC. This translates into CAWNRGLTYEQYF.

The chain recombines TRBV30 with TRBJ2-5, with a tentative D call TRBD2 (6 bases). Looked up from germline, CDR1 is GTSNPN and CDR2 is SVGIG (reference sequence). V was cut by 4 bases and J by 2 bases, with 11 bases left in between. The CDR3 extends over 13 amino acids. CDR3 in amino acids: CAWIVRGQETQYF. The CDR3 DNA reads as TGTGCCTGGATCGTTCGGGGGCAAGAGACCCAGTACTTC.

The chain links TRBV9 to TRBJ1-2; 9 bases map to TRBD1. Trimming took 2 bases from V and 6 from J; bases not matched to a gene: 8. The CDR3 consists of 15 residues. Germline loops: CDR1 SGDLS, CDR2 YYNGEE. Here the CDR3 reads CASSVSLQGANGYTF. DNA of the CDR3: TGTGCCAGCAGCGTGTCCTTACAGGGGGCGAATGGCTACACCTTC.

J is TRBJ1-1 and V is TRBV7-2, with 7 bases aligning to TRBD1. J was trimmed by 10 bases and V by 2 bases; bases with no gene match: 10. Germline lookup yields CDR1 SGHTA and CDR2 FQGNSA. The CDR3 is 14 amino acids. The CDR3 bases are TGTGCCAGCAGCTTACTCCCGACAGGGTATCGAGCTTTCTTT. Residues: CASSLLPTGYRAFF.

The CDR3 here is CASSQDGRLGGFTDTQYF. The DNA for the CDR3 is TGCGCCAGCAGCCAAGATGGACGTTTGGGGGGGTTCACAGATACGCAGTATTTT. This chain connects TRBV4-3 to TRBJ2-3; 7 bases are shared with TRBD2. Trimming cost V 0 bases and J 2 bases; bases outside gene matches: 11. The CDR3 runs 18 residues. The V gene's germline CDR1 is LGHNA and CDR2 YSLEER.

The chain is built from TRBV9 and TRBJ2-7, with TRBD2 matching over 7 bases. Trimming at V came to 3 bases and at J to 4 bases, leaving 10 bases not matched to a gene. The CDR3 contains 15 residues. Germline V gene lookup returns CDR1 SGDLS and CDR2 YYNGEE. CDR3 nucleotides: TGTGCCAGCAGCGCCGCACTAGCGCCTACATACGAGCAGTACTTC. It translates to CASSAALAPTYEQYF.